This TCR beta chain emerged from a study of blood T cell repertoires in COVID-19. Study in general: T cells, B-cell-depleted T cells, or PBMCs supplied cDNA or gDNA.

TCRdb's table, derived via immunoSEQ multiplex PCR, lists solely in-frame clones and lacks some. In the table there are 190,000 or so clones, around nine tenths of which are singletons. This CDR3 is built from 13 residues. Trimming shortened V by 0 bases and J by 4 bases, and 7 bases separated the two germline ends. CDR1 and CDR2 (germline): SEHNR, FQNEAQ (reference sequence). This receptor was obtained from a woman under 30 who had recovered from COVID-19. The chain joins TRBV7-9 to TRBJ2-7; unclear D gene. Source material: peripheral blood. The CDR3 spells CASSLAFSYEQYF. CDR3 coding DNA: TGTGCCAGCAGCTTAGCGTTTAGTTACGAGCAGTACTTC.